This T cell receptor beta chain was observed in a study of Ad26.COV2.S vaccination and SARS-CoV-2 variants. On the study more broadly: Within the COV1001 Ad26.COV2.S trial arm, the donor was enrolled.

Trimming took off 5 bases at V and 6 bases at J, with 16 bases between the two ends. Germline V gene data show CDR1 as MDHEN and CDR2 as SYDVKM. This CDR3 comprises 15 residues. Indicated treatment: roughly 18 received Ad26.COV2.S at low or high dose, single or two shots; 5 received placebo; per-sample allocation not given. At day 63 after the first vaccine or placebo injection, samples were drawn. TCRdb's table, derived via immunoSEQ multiplex PCR, lists solely in-frame clones and lacks some. In the table there are over 400,000 clones, 89% of which are singletons. The material sequenced was peripheral blood, taken in a trial of Ad26.COV2.S vaccine versus placebo. The rearrangement joins TRBV28 to TRBJ1-4; TRBD1 is a possible D gene (5 bases). This receptor was obtained from a person aged 18-60 years who received the Ad26.COV2.S COVID-19 vaccine or a placebo. In DNA form, the CDR3 reads TGTGCCAGCAGTCTTTTGCAGGGTATCGATGAAAAACTGTTTTTT. Protein sequence: CASSLLQGIDEKLFF.